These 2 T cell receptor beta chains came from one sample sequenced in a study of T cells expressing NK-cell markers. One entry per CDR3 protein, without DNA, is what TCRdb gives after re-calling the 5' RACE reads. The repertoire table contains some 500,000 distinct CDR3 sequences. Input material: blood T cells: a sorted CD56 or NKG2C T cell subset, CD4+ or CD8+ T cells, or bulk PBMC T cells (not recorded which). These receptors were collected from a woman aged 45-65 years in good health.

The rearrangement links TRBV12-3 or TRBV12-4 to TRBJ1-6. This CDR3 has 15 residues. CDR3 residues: CASSLSVQSSSPLHF.

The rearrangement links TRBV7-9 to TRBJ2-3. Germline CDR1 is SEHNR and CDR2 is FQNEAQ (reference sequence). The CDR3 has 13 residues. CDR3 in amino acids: CASSPKTEDTQYF.